These 26 T cell receptor beta chains came from one sample sequenced in a study of CD4 T cells in relation to SARS-CoV-2 and coronaviruses (dated by TCRdb to about 2021). CD4+ T cells from unexposed donors were collected before the COVID-19 pandemic (2011-2018). Following 10 days of culture, the EasySep CD4+ T cell isolation kit was used to isolate CD4+ T cells. These receptors have no identified antigens. Library construction relied on the immunoSEQ multiplex PCR assay. Drawn from immuneACCESS, this table holds only the in-frame rearrangements with V and J called that TCRdb kept. Clones are partly lost; checked studies trace under half to an unresolved V gene and leave the rest unexplained. The sample contains some 19,000 clones, about 80% of them found a single time. In total, the top ten clones hold 23% of the sample. What was sequenced was CD4+ T cells from PBMCs, cultured in vitro. These receptors were collected from a human donor in good health.

In this sample, this clone turned up a few times. This chain connects TRBV3-1 (or the pseudogene TRBV3-2) to TRBJ2-1; 10 bases are a match to TRBD2. Trimming at V came to 2 bases and at J to 9 bases, leaving 10 bases not matched to a gene. Germline loops: CDR1 LGHDT, CDR2 YNNKEL (reference sequence). The CDR3 length is 16 residues. The chain's CDR3 is CASSQFSGGQTSEQFF. The DNA for the CDR3 is TGTGCCAGCAGCCAATTTAGCGGGGGGCAGACTAGTGAGCAGTTCTTC.

J is TRBJ1-3 and V is TRBV2, with a tentative D call TRBD1 (6 bases). Trimming took 3 bases from V and 0 from J, leaving 9 bases between them. The CDR3 has 15 amino acids. The germline gives CDR1 SNHLY, CDR2 FYNNEI. The CDR3 DNA follows: TGTGCCAGCAGTGAGGGGGACACCTCTGGAAACACCATATATTTT. This sequence encodes CASSEGDTSGNTIYF. Together with reference TRBV2 and TRBJ1-3, the CDR3 gives the full variable domain: EPEVTQTPSHQVTQMGQEVILRCVPISNHLYFYWYRQILGQKVEFLVSFYNNEISEKSEIFDDQFSVERPDGSNFTLKIRSTKLEDSAMYFCASSEGDTSGNTIYFGEGSWLTVV.

The V call is TRBV2, the J call TRBJ2-5; TRBD1 matches 9 bases. CDR3 length: 15 residues. CDR1 is SNHLY, CDR2 FYNNEI, per germline. V lost 8 bases to trimming and J lost 2 bases; unmatched junction nucleotides: 9. The CDR3 sequence is CASGVVGQGQETQYF. The CDR3 DNA follows: TGTGCCAGCGGAGTGGTGGGACAGGGTCAAGAGACCCAGTACTTC.

The V call is TRBV5-1, the J call TRBJ1-3; D unclear. Between the trimmed V and J ends, which lost 0 bases and 0 bases, there was a span of 10 bases. The CDR3 loop spans 16 amino acids. Germline CDR1 SGHRS, CDR2 YFSETQ. DNA for the CDR3: TGCGCCAGCAGCTTGGGGCAGACGAGCTCTGGAAACACCATATATTTT. Its protein product is CASSLGQTSSGNTIYF.

The chain employs TRBV4-2 and TRBJ1-6, with TRBD1 as a possible D gene (5 bases). Trimming stripped 0 bases from V and 9 bases from J, with 12 bases between. The germline V gene has CDR1 LGHNA and CDR2 YNFKEQ. CDR3 length: 15 amino acids. The CDR3 reads CASSQDFGGISPLHF. CDR3 in DNA: TGTGCCAGCAGCCAAGATTTCGGGGGAATTTCACCCCTCCACTTT.

The chain links TRBV5-6 to TRBJ1-2; D gene ambiguous. This CDR3 is built from 14 residues. From germline, CDR1 is SGHDT and CDR2 YYEEEE. Deletions cut 4 bases from V and 8 bases from J, with 18 bases between. The CDR3 is CASSLPDGTGGYTF. The CDR3 DNA reads as TGTGCCAGCAGCCTACCCGATGGAACGGGGGGCTACACCTTC.

V usage is TRBV29-1 and J usage is TRBJ2-2; D may match TRBD1 or TRBD2 (5 bases each). Germline values: CDR1 SQVTM, CDR2 ANQGSEA. CDR3 size: 12 residues. The CDR3 DNA is TGCACAAGCCAGGGAGTAACCGGGGAGCTGTTTTTT. Protein product: CTSQGVTGELFF.

The genes are TRBV5-1 and TRBJ2-6; possibly TRBD1 or TRBD2 for D (5 bases each). Germline V gene lookup returns CDR1 SGHRS and CDR2 YFSETQ. The germline V and J ends were trimmed by 1 base and 2 bases, with 7 bases remaining between them. The CDR3 extends over 15 amino acids. The CDR3 spells CASSLRGAGANVLTF. The CDR3 coding sequence is TGCGCCAGCAGCTTGCGGGGCGCTGGGGCCAACGTCCTGACTTTC.

V gene TRBV5-4 combines with J gene TRBJ2-3, with D possibly matching TRBD2 (6 bases). V gave up 4 bases and J gave up 2 bases, with 17 bases separating them. Germline CDR1 is SGHNT and CDR2 is YYREEE (reference sequence). There are 16 residues in the CDR3. The CDR3, as DNA: TGTGCCAGCAGCCCCGGTGGGGGGACCCTCACAGATACGCAGTATTTT. This codes for CASSPGGGTLTDTQYF.

This clone was observed a handful of times. The chain joins TRBV19 to TRBJ2-2, with D uncertain. The germline V gene encodes CDR1 LNHDA and CDR2 SQIVND (reference sequence). The CDR3 spans 14 residues. V lost 5 bases and J 3 bases, leaving 10 bases between the germline ends. The CDR3 loop is CASSADGHTGELFF. The CDR3 DNA is TGTGCCAGTAGTGCTGACGGCCACACCGGGGAGCTGTTTTTT. The entire variable domain, with the rest obtained from reference TRBV19 and TRBJ2-2, is as follows: DGGITQSPKYLFRKEGQNVTLSCEQNLNHDAMYWYRQDPGQGLRLIYYSQIVNDFQKGDIAEGYSVSREKKESFPLTVTSAQKNPTAFYLCASSADGHTGELFFGEGSRLTVL.

The chain uses TRBV30 and TRBJ1-5; possibly TRBD1 for D (5 bases). Germline V gene data show CDR1 as GTSNPN and CDR2 as SVGIG (reference sequence). The CDR3 loop spans 16 amino acids. V lost 2 bases, J lost 6 bases, and 20 bases lay in between. For the CDR3, the DNA is TGTGCCTGGAGTCCGCGCAGGGTAATAAGGAGTCAGCCCCAGCATTTT. Translation: CAWSPRRVIRSQPQHF.

This chain uses TRBV19 with TRBJ2-5; 12 nucleotides line up with TRBD1. CDR1 is LNHDA, CDR2 SQIVND, per germline (reference sequence). The CDR3 has 18 amino acids. Trimming at V came to 5 bases and at J to 4 bases, leaving 14 bases not matched to a gene. The DNA for the CDR3 is TGTGCCAGTAGTCGACTACCGGGACAGGGGGCTGGTGGAGAGACCCAGTACTTC. This sequence encodes CASSRLPGQGAGGETQYF.

This clone was detected only once. The chain employs TRBV19 and TRBJ2-7; D unresolved. V lost 0 bases, J lost 2 bases, and 20 bases lay in between. CDR1 and CDR2 (germline): LNHDA, SQIVND (reference sequence). This CDR3 has 18 amino acids. This CDR3 reads CASSIDLPLRSRAYEQYF. DNA for the CDR3: TGTGCCAGTAGTATAGATCTTCCTTTGCGGAGCCGGGCCTACGAGCAGTACTTC.

This clone was recorded a few times. Other DNA variants within this sample encode the same CDR3. The V and J genes are TRBV7-2 and TRBJ1-4, with 8 bases matching TRBD1. CDR1 SGHTA and CDR2 FQGNSA come from the germline V gene. The V and J ends lost 5 bases and 8 bases, in that order; junction bases with no gene match: 7. CDR3 length: 14 residues. The CDR3 DNA is TGTGCCAGCAGCCCTGACAGGGGCGGCGAAAAACTGTTTTTT. Translation: CASSPDRGGEKLFF.

This sequence joins TRBV19 and TRBJ1-2; D is ambiguous. The V gene lost 8 bases and the J gene lost 0 bases, with 7 bases spanning the gap. Germline loops: CDR1 LNHDA, CDR2 SQIVND (reference sequence). CDR3 length equals 12 residues. The CDR3 DNA is TGTGCCAGTGGCACAGCTAACTATGGCTACACCTTC. Translation gives CASGTANYGYTF.

The chain carries TRBV11-3 and TRBJ2-2; possibly TRBD1 for D (5 bases). The CDR3 has 15 residues. V was cut by 5 bases and J by 0 bases, with 10 bases left in between. CDR1 is SGHNT, CDR2 YENEEA, per germline. The CDR3 loop is CASSRGHTNTGELFF. The CDR3 DNA is TGTGCCAGCAGCCGAGGACATACGAACACCGGGGAGCTGTTTTTT.

J is TRBJ2-7 and V is TRBV19; D possibly corresponds to TRBD2 (5 bases). This CDR3 region has 15 residues. Germline lookup yields CDR1 LNHDA and CDR2 SQIVND (reference sequence). Deletions cut 5 bases from V and 0 bases from J, with 14 bases between. The CDR3 spells CASSAARGLSYEQYF. The CDR3 DNA is TGTGCCAGTAGTGCCGCCCGGGGTCTCTCCTACGAGCAGTACTTC.

This rearrangement joins TRBV11-2 to TRBJ1-3; D is possibly TRBD1 (5 bases). The germline CDR1 and CDR2 sequences are SGHAT and FQNNGV. The CDR3 totals 17 residues. Trimming removed 5 bases at V and 3 bases at J, with 20 bases between. For the CDR3, the DNA is TGTGCCAGCAGCCCCAAGGGCGGGGGTAACTATGGAAACACCATATATTTT. It yields the protein CASSPKGGGNYGNTIYF.

The chain combines TRBV5-4 with TRBJ1-4; the D gene is possibly TRBD1 (6 bases). Germline lookup yields CDR1 SGHNT and CDR2 YYREEE (reference sequence). The germline V and J ends were trimmed by 2 bases and 7 bases, with 12 bases remaining between them. The CDR3 is made up of 14 amino acids. DNA for the CDR3: TGTGCCAGCAGCTTCGGGGGGGCGGGTGAAAAACTGTTTTTT. Translation: CASSFGGAGEKLFF.

The chain couples TRBV3-1 (or the pseudogene TRBV3-2) to TRBJ1-2; D gene unclear. CDR3 length: 14 amino acids. Looked up from germline, CDR1 is LGHDT and CDR2 is YNNKEL (reference sequence). The V end was cut by 4 bases, the J end by 2 bases, with 11 bases between. CDR3: CASSRTDGNYGYTF. The CDR3 nucleotides are TGTGCCAGCAGCCGTACTGACGGGAACTATGGCTACACCTTC.

As concerns this clone: The same CDR3 is also encoded by other DNA sequences in this sample. As DNA, the CDR3 is TGTGCCAGCAGTTACTCGGTCTCCACAGATACGCAGTATTTT. It encodes CASSYSVSTDTQYF. The chain uses TRBV6-6 and TRBJ2-3; D remains unclear. This CDR3 contains 14 residues. CDR1 and CDR2 (germline): MNHNY, SVGAGI (reference sequence). V was clipped by 0 bases and J by 2 bases, with 6 bases between them.

This clone was observed once. This chain links TRBV5-1 with TRBJ2-4; either TRBD1 or TRBD2 may supply D (6 bases each). Per the germline V gene, CDR1 is SGHRS and CDR2 is YFSETQ. The CDR3 extends over 13 amino acids. The V end lost 5 bases, the J end lost 7 bases, and 13 bases lay between the germline ends. CDR3 region: CASSEGGRNIQYF. The CDR3 bases are TGCGCCAGCAGTGAGGGGGGAAGGAACATTCAGTACTTC.

This chain connects TRBV12-5 to TRBJ2-5, with 9 bases that match TRBD1. V lost 3 bases to trimming and J lost 4 bases; unmatched junction nucleotides: 6. The CDR3 runs to 15 residues. Germline V gives CDR1 LGHNT, CDR2 FRNRAP. CDR3 residues: CASGFEGQGLETQYF. CDR3 bases: TGTGCTAGTGGTTTCGAGGGACAGGGATTAGAGACCCAGTACTTC.

The rearrangement joins TRBV12-3 or TRBV12-4 to TRBJ1-1; the match to TRBD1 covers 7 bases. The CDR3 runs to 13 residues. The ends lost 3 bases at V and 7 bases at J; junction bases unmatched: 5. For the CDR3, the DNA is TGTGCCAGCAGTTTCAAGCGGGACAGTGAAGCTTTCTTT. This encodes CASSFKRDSEAFF.

The rearrangement joins TRBV11-2 to TRBJ2-3, with D possibly matching TRBD2 (6 bases). Germline V CDR1 and CDR2: SGHAT, FQNNGV. The CDR3 length is 15 residues. Trimming left V 0 bases short and J 6 bases short, with 13 bases between. CDR3 DNA sequence: TGTGCCAGCAGCTTAGATCCTACTAGCCAGGATACGCAGTATTTT. Protein: CASSLDPTSQDTQYF.

V is TRBV7-2 and J is TRBJ1-5; a weak D match, TRBD1 (6 bases). The germline V and J ends were trimmed by 5 bases and 7 bases, with 18 bases remaining between them. Germline V gene sequence: CDR1 SGHTA, CDR2 FQGNSA. This CDR3 is built from 15 residues. The CDR3 is CASSHRDGTGQPQHF. DNA for the CDR3: TGTGCCAGCAGCCACCGGGACGGTACAGGGCAGCCCCAGCATTTT.